The sequence of this TCR beta chain was determined in a study of blood T cell repertoires in COVID-19. Across the whole study: The United States, Italy and Spain provided the acute and convalescent COVID-19 samples. Nucleic acid was either cDNA or gDNA, and it came from T cells, B-cell-depleted T cells, or PBMCs.

The J segment lost 4 bases and the V segment lost 5 bases, leaving 6 bases of the junction unmatched. Germline loops: CDR1 PRHDT, CDR2 FYEKMQ (reference sequence). The CDR3 has 15 residues. As processed by the authors: Estimates of nucleated cell counts were drawn from the amplification of reference gene primers. Only in-frame clones appear in the TCRdb table, and some are missing; sequencing was by immunoSEQ multiplex PCR. That table gives V, J and clone size, and the DNA gave D and trimming. The table includes about 120,000 clones, approximately 90% detected once. Source material: peripheral blood. This sequence originates from a man in his sixties or seventies with active or convalescent COVID-19. This chain connects TRBV13 to TRBJ2-5; 11 positions agree with TRBD1. The CDR3 spells CASSRTGGYGETQYF. DNA of the CDR3: TGTGCCAGCAGCAGGACAGGGGGCTATGGAGAGACCCAGTACTTC. Complete variable domain (other parts from reference TRBV13 and TRBJ2-5): AAGVIQSPRHLIKEKRETATLKCYPIPRHDTVYWYQQGPGQDPQFLISFYEKMQSDKGSIPDRFSAQQFSDYHSELNMSSLELGDSALYFCASSRTGGYGETQYFGPGTRLLVL.